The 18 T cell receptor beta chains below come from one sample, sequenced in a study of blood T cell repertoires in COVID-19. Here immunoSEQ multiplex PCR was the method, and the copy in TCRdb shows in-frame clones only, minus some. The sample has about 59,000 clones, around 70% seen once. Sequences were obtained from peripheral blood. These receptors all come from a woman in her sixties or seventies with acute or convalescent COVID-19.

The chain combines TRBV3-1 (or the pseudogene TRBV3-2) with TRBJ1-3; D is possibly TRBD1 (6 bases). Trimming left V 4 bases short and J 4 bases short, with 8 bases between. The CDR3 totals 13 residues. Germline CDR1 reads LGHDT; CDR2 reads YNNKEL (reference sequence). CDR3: CASSRGQGNTIYF. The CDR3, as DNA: TGTGCCAGCAGCCGCGGACAGGGAAACACCATATATTTT.

CDR3 region: CSVTKGQGDYGYTF. CDR3 sequence (DNA): TGCAGCGTCACCAAGGGACAGGGGGACTATGGCTACACCTTC. The chain combines TRBV29-1 with TRBJ1-2; 11 bases map to TRBD1. This CDR3 has 14 amino acids. Germline loops: CDR1 SQVTM, CDR2 ANQGSEA. The J segment lost 3 bases and the V segment lost 6 bases, leaving 6 bases of the junction unmatched.

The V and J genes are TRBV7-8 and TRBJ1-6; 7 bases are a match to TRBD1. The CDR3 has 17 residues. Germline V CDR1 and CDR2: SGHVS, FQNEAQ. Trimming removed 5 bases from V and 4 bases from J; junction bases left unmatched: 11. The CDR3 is CASSHPRQQGYNSPLHF. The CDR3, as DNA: TGTGCCAGCAGCCACCCAAGACAACAGGGGTATAATTCACCCCTCCACTTT.

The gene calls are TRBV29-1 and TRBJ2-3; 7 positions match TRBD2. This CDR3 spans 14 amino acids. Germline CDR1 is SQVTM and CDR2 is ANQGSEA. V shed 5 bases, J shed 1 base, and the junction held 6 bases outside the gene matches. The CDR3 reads CSVTGRGGTDTQYF. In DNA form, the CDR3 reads TGCAGCGTTACGGGGAGGGGTGGCACAGATACGCAGTATTTT.

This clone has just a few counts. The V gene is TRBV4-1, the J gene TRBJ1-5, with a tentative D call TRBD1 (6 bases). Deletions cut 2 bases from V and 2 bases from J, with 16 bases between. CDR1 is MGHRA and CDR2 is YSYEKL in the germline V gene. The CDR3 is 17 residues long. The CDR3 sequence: CASSQFDRYRGNQPQHF. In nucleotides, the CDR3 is TGCGCCAGCAGCCAATTCGATCGATACAGGGGCAATCAGCCCCAGCATTTT.

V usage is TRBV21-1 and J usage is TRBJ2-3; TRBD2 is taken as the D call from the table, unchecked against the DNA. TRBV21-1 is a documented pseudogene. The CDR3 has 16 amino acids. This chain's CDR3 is CASSDPSGGTTDTQYF. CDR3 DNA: TGTGCCAGCAGCGACCCAAGCGGGGGAACTACGGATACGCAGTATTTT.

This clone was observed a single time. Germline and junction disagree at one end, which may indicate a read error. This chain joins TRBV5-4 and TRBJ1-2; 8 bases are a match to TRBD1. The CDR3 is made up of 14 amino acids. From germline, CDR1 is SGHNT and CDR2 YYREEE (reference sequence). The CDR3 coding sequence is TGTGCCAGCAGCCGTAACCGGGACAGGTATGACTACACCTTC. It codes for CASSRNRDRYDYTF.

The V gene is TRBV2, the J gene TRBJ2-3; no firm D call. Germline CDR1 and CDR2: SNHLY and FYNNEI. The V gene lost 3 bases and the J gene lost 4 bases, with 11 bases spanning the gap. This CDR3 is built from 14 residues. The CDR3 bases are TGTGCCAGCAGTGATGTGTCGACTCCAGATACGCAGTATTTT. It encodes CASSDVSTPDTQYF.

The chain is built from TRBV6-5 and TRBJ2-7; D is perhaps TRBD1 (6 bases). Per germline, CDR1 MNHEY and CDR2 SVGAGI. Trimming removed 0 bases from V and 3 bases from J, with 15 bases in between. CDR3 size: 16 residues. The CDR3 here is CASSYSRGQNLYEQYF. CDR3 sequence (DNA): TGTGCCAGCAGTTACTCGAGAGGACAGAACCTCTACGAGCAGTACTTC.

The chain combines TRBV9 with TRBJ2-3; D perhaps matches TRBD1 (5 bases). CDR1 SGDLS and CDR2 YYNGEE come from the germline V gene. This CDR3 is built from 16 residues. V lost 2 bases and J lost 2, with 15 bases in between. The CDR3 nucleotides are TGTGCCAGCAGCGTCTTGGACAATGTAAACACAGATACGCAGTATTTT. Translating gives CASSVLDNVNTDTQYF. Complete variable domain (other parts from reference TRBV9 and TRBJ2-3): DSGVTQTPKHLITATGQRVTLRCSPRSGDLSVYWYQQSLDQGLQFLIQYYNGEERAKGNILERFSAQQFPDLHSELNLSSLELGDSALYFCASSVLDNVNTDTQYFGPGTRLTVL.

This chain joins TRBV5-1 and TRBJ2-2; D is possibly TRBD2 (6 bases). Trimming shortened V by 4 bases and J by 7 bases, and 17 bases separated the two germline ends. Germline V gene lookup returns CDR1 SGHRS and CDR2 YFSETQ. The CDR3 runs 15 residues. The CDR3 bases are TGCGCCAGCAGCGCGGGAACGCCTCAATTCGGGGAGCTGTTTTTT. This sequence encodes CASSAGTPQFGELFF.

Here the CDR3 reads CASSLGTGGSGNTIYF. The CDR3 nucleotides read TGTGCCAGCTCACTCGGGACAGGGGGCTCTGGAAACACCATATATTTT. The chain uses TRBV18 and TRBJ1-3; 11 nucleotides align to TRBD1. This CDR3 has 16 amino acids. J lost 0 bases, V lost 4 bases, and 2 bases had no gene match. Germline V gene sequence: CDR1 KGHSH, CDR2 LQKENI.

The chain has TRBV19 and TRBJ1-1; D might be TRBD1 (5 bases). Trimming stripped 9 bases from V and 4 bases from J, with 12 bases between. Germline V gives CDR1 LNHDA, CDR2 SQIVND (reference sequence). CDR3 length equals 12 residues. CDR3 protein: CASRERTTEAFF. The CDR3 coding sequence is TGTGCCAGCAGGGAACGAACCACTGAAGCTTTCTTT.

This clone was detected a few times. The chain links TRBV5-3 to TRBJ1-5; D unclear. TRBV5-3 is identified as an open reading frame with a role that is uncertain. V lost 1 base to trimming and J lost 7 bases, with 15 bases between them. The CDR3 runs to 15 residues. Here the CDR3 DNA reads TGTGCCAGAAGCTTGCGACTACCCGGCGGGCAGCCCCAGCATTTT. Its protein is CARSLRLPGGQPQHF.

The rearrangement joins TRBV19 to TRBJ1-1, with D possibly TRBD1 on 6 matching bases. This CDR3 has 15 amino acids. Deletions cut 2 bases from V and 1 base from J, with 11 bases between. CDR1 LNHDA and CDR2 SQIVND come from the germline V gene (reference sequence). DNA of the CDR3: TGTGCCAGTAGTATAACAGGGTTCAGGAACACTGAAGCTTTCTTT. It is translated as CASSITGFRNTEAFF.

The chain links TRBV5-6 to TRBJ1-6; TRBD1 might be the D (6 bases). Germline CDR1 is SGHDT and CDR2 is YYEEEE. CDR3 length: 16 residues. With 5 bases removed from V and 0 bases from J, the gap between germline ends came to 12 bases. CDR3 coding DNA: TGTGCCAGCAGAGCGGGGGGGCTCTCCTATAATTCACCCCTCCACTTT. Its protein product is CASRAGGLSYNSPLHF. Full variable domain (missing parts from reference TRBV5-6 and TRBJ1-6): DAGVTQSPTHLIKTRGQQVTLRCSPKSGHDTVSWYQQALGQGPQFIFQYYEEEERQRGNFPDRFSGHQFPNYSSELNVNALLLGDSALYLCASRAGGLSYNSPLHFGNGTRLTVT.

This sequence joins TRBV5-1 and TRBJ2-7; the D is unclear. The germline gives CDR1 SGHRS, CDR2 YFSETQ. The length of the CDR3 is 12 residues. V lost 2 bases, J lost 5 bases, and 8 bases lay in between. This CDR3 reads CASSLPSDEQYF. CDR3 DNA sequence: TGCGCCAGCAGCTTACCCTCGGACGAGCAGTACTTC. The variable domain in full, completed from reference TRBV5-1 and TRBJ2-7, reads KAGVTQTPRYLIKTRGQQVTLSCSPISGHRSVSWYQQTPGQGLQFLFEYFSETQRNKGNFPGRFSGRQFSNSRSEMNVSTLELGDSALYLCASSLPSDEQYFGPGTRLTVT.

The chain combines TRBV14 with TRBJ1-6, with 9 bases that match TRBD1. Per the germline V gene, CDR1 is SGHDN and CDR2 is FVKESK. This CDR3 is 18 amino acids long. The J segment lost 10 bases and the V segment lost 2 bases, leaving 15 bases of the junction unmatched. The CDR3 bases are TGTGCCAGCAGCCAATGGCAAGGGGTAGACAGGGGGAGATCACCCCTCCACTTT. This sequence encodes CASSQWQGVDRGRSPLHF.